This T cell receptor (beta chain) was observed in a study of shared clonotypes between healthy human individuals. The study's findings and limits: Owing to a small donor count, the genetic and exposure-history diversity represented was limited. Compared with memory subsets, naive subsets generally had larger estimated richness.

Naive CD8 cells lacked CD45RO and underwent positive selection for CCR7, leaving out terminally differentiated effector memory CD45RA+ cells. Points on this clone: The target antigen is unknown.

The table came from immunoSEQ multiplex PCR; TCRdb's copy has only in-frame clones and leaves some out. The sample shows just over 2,000,000 clones, less than 95% of them seen only once. CDR1 is LGHNA and CDR2 is YSLEER in the germline V gene. The V and J ends lost 0 bases and 7 bases, in that order; junction bases with no gene match: 8. The CDR3 has 17 amino acids. Sequencing was done on a sample of naive CD8+ T cells sorted from blood. The chain employs TRBV4-3 and TRBJ2-7; 14 nucleotides match TRBD2. This sequence was found in a man between 18 and 29 years old in good health. The CDR3 protein is CASSQDRLAGGLSEQYF. The CDR3 nucleotides read TGCGCCAGCAGCCAAGATAGACTAGCGGGAGGGTTGTCTGAGCAGTACTTC.